The source of this T cell receptor beta chain is a study of blood T cell repertoires in COVID-19 (dated by TCRdb to about 2020). For context, the study as a whole: Samples covering the acute and convalescent phases of COVID-19 were provided by collaborators in the United States, Italy and Spain. The prospective study material was composed of cDNA or gDNA derived from T cells, B-cell-depleted T cells, or PBMCs. The dataset comprised deeply sampled blood TCRbeta repertoires from subjects exposed to, actively infected with, or recovered from COVID-19. The samples were drawn from two sources: the first 160 participants of the ongoing ImmuneRACE study, and 1,254 subjects contributed by 6 global collaborators. Where available, HLA class I and class II types were obtained from metadata supplied by the sample provider rather than from assay-based typing. The repertoires were made available in a free public database intended to serve as a resource for research on the immune response to SARS-CoV-2. The sample metadata nearly always contained a de-identified subject ID, COVID-19 status, age in years and sex. Here is what the overall study found, with its caveats: The amount of clinical and demographic metadata varied by source and participant and was provided uncurated.

TCRbeta CDR3 regions were amplified from genomic DNA using the immunoSEQ Assay, a bias-controlled multiplex PCR. Regarding the original processing steps: The number of nucleated cells in each sample was estimated from the amplification of reference gene primers within the assay. Sequence reads were collapsed and filtered to measure the absolute abundance of every unique TCRbeta CDR3 rearrangement. Productive Simpson clonality was computed per sample as the square root of Simpson's diversity index over productive rearrangements. Held by TCRdb, this immuneACCESS table contains in-frame sequences only and omits some clones. Under half of the omission traces to an unresolved V gene where checked; the cause of the rest is unknown. From that table come the V and J calls and clone size; the DNA was used to work out D and trimming. In this sample the table shows 110,000 or so clones, 85% of which occur a single time. The ten most abundant clones make up around an eighth of the sample.

A word on this clone: This clone's antigen is unknown. No much larger clone exists at a distance of one base, and base qualities are not known.

The germline V gene sets CDR1 to SGHRS and CDR2 to YFSETQ. V is cut by 4 bases and J by 10 bases, and the space between the germline ends is 21 bases. Inclusive of the bounding cysteine and phenylalanine, the CDR3 is 15 residues long. Only the CDR3 DNA is retained, 45 bases long and in frame from the first base. Collaborating institutions collected whole blood in K2EDTA tubes following their own protocols. For TCRbeta analysis, collaborators shipped samples in one of three forms: frozen whole blood, isolated PBMCs, or DNA extracted from either of those sample types. Rearrangement joined TRBV5-1 to TRBJ1-3; too little of a D gene remains to name it. The sample taken for sequencing was peripheral blood. The clonotype originates from a human donor in a cohort sampled during active COVID-19. CDR3 reads: CASSPMAALGETIYF. The DNA is as follows: TGCGCCAGCAGCCCAATGGCAGCGCTGGGTGAGACCATATATTTT.